This note documents a single TCR beta chain sequence. Its antigen is currently unknown. This sample stems from a study of shared clonotypes between healthy human individuals. This CDR3 has 12 residues. The V end was cut by 3 bases, the J end by 7 bases, with 9 bases between. CDR1 is KGHSH and CDR2 is LQKENI in the germline V gene. The investigators split CD4+ cells into a CD45RA+ naive subset and a CD45RA-negative memory subset. General observations from the study: Few donors restricted represented genetic and exposure-history diversity. For naive CD4 cells, approximately 4.7% of clonotypes were shared across a handful of donors.

Measured with immunoSEQ multiplex PCR; TCRdb has only the in-frame clones, and not every one. Of around 700,000 clones listed, approximately 79% are singletons. This TCR came from a woman in her twenties or thirties in good health. The chain combines TRBV18 with TRBJ1-1, with D perhaps TRBD1 (5 bases). Sequencing was carried out using memory CD4+ T cells sorted from blood. Subset reported: CD45RA-negative fraction. For the CDR3, the DNA is TGTGCCAGCTCACCGATCCAGGGTGAAGCTTTCTTT. Protein product: CASSPIQGEAFF.